This section outlines one T cell receptor beta chain sequence together with its context. The sample comes from a study of blood T cells in healthy people across ages. Primers used in a second PCR of roughly 6 to 11 cycles were a sample-barcoded 5' primer and a J-beta primer mix. TCRdb recomputed calls from the 5' RACE reads with MiXCR, one row per CDR3 protein. This table holds some 1.7 million distinct CDR3 sequences, roughly 30% found once. Germline V gene data show CDR1 as GTSNPN and CDR2 as SVGIG (reference sequence). The length of the CDR3 is 13 residues. V lost 4 bases and J lost 6; bases outside the gene matches: 6.

The material sequenced was blood. This TCR was sampled from a woman aged 30 to 39 in good health. The chain links TRBV30 to TRBJ2-3, with TRBD1 matching over 8 bases. The CDR3 region has the DNA TGTGCCTGGACCCAGGGGGCGGCGGATACGCAGTATTTT. Its protein product is CAWTQGAADTQYF.